The sequence of this T cell receptor beta chain was determined in a study of cytomegalovirus exposure and HLA in healthy donors. Study-level background: A subsequent analysis reported that the roughly 120 validation repertoires were produced on the same platform that had also been used for the 500 to 700 first-cohort repertoires.

Overall study findings and caveats: TCR sequences were mostly rare, though some public TCRs occurred in many donors. According to the study, around 160 TCR beta chains were cytomegalovirus-associated. It was confirmed in vitro that a few of the CMV-associated chains were specific for CMV antigens.

Clones were sequenced by immunoSEQ multiplex PCR, and TCRdb holds only the in-frame ones, with some missing. The sample has about 360,000 clones; 70% to 90% are singletons. Germline V gives CDR1 SGHAT, CDR2 FQNNGV. With 5 bases removed from V and 2 bases from J, the gap between germline ends came to 11 bases. The CDR3 is made up of 14 amino acids. As for this clone: Its antigen is currently unknown.

This sequence originates from a young woman in good health and CMV-seronegative. Sequencing was carried out using PBMCs. The chain links TRBV11-2 to TRBJ2-3; TRBD2 might be the D (5 bases). CDR3 bases: TGTGCCAGCAGCCTCGAGGGTTACACAGATACGCAGTATTTT. It codes for CASSLEGYTDTQYF.